The T cell receptor (beta chain) described here comes from a study of T cell responses to AZD1222 COVID-19 vaccine. General study results and limits: CD4 TCRs linked to vaccination spanned spike, dominating at 160-218 and 743-854. Seropositive at baseline were only 5 to 7 AZD1222 recipients.

V lost 4 bases and J lost 5; bases outside the gene matches: 6. CDR3 size: 15 residues. Per germline, CDR1 SGHDT and CDR2 YYEEEE. TCRdb keeps only in-frame clones here, not all; method: immunoSEQ multiplex PCR. This sample has roughly 120,000 clones, with 70% to 90% found just once. Turning to this clone: Its specificity is unknown.

The origin of this receptor is an adult who received the AZD1222 COVID-19 vaccine. The V call is TRBV5-6, the J call TRBJ1-4, with TRBD1 matching over 9 bases. The sample was peripheral blood, taken 28 days after the second AZD1222 dose. CDR3 residues: CASSATGTGNEKLFF. The CDR3, as DNA: TGTGCCAGCAGCGCCACCGGGACAGGGAATGAAAAACTGTTTTTT.